This TCR beta chain was sequenced during a study of T-cell reconstitution after alpha-beta-depleted transplantation in children. This CDR3 region has 15 residues. Trimming took 1 base from V and 0 from J, leaving 11 bases between them. Looked up from germline, CDR1 is DFQATT and CDR2 is SNEGSKA (reference sequence). Preparation of the TCRbeta library was carried out with unique molecular identifiers. TCRdb used MiXCR to reprocess the PCR reads, holding one entry per CDR3 protein. Here the sample spans roughly 350,000 distinct CDR3 sequences, 10% being singletons. This clonotype was detected a few times.

This clonotype originated in a human donor who donated a stem cell graft to a child with acute lymphoblastic leukemia. The material sequenced was PBMCs from the stem cell graft donor, taken from the stem cell graft. This sequence joins TRBV20-1 and TRBJ2-3; perhaps D is TRBD1 or TRBD2 (5 bases each). The CDR3 nucleotides are TGCAGTGCTAGAGTTGGGGGAATAAGCACAGATACGCAGTATTTT. This codes for CSARVGGISTDTQYF.